Presented here are 30 T cell receptor beta chains from one specimen sequenced in a study of PD-L1 blockade in urothelial cancer. The table came from immunoSEQ multiplex PCR; TCRdb's copy has only in-frame clones and leaves some out. This table has roughly 40,000 clones, 70% to 85% appearing once. This material consisted of PBMCs, taken around atezolizumab (anti-PD-L1) treatment. Every receptor here comes from a man in his 70s with urothelial cancer.

This chain links TRBV9 with TRBJ2-1; D may be TRBD1 (6 bases). The CDR3 is 13 residues long. CDR1 is SGDLS and CDR2 is YYNGEE in the germline V gene. V was shortened by 4 bases and J by 5 bases, with 10 bases between the two germline ends. CDR3 sequence (DNA): TGTGCCAGCAGCCAAGGGACAAACAATGAGCAGTTCTTC. Its protein is CASSQGTNNEQFF.

The rearrangement joins TRBV2 to TRBJ2-5; D may be TRBD1 (6 bases). The V gene's germline CDR1 is SNHLY and CDR2 FYNNEI. The V end was cut by 9 bases, the J end by 5 bases, with 19 bases between. The CDR3 length is 14 residues. DNA of the CDR3: TGTGCCAGTAACATAGGGGGTTCTGACGAGACCCAGTACTTC. Protein product: CASNIGGSDETQYF.

The gene calls are TRBV2 and TRBJ1-1; 8 nucleotides match TRBD1. Germline V gene lookup returns CDR1 SNHLY and CDR2 FYNNEI. This CDR3 has 14 amino acids. V was clipped by 6 bases and J by 1 base; unmatched bases: 4. CDR3 DNA sequence: TGTGCCAGCAGCCTTGACAGGGGGAACACTGAAGCTTTCTTT. This encodes CASSLDRGNTEAFF.

In its sample, this clone was seen once. The V gene is TRBV7-9, the J gene TRBJ1-1; D uncertain. In germline, CDR1 is SEHNR, CDR2 FQNEAQ (reference sequence). The CDR3 is 13 amino acids. V was trimmed by 2 bases and J by 1 base, leaving 5 bases between them. The CDR3 DNA reads as TGTGCCAGCAGCTTATCAGAGAACACTGAAGCTTTCTTT. Residues: CASSLSENTEAFF.

The V gene is TRBV7-6, the J gene TRBJ2-7; TRBD1 aligns across 7 bases. The CDR3 is 13 amino acids. The J segment lost 3 bases and the V segment lost 2 bases, leaving 1 base of the junction unmatched. In germline, CDR1 is SGHVS, CDR2 FNYEAQ. Here the CDR3 DNA reads TGTGCCAGCAGCTTACACAGGGGCTACGAGCAGTACTTC. It yields the protein CASSLHRGYEQYF.

The rearrangement uses TRBV29-1 and TRBJ2-7, with D possibly TRBD2 on 6 matching bases. V lost 6 bases and J 2 bases, leaving 17 bases between the germline ends. Germline lookup yields CDR1 SQVTM and CDR2 ANQGSEA. The CDR3 consists of 14 residues. The CDR3 here is CSVVGGTDAYEQYF. The CDR3 nucleotides read TGCAGCGTGGTCGGCGGGACGGACGCCTACGAGCAGTACTTC.

This chain connects TRBV5-1 to TRBJ2-3; weak D call: TRBD1 (7 bases). Germline-derived CDR1 and CDR2 are SGHRS and YFSETQ. CDR3 length: 14 amino acids. Between the trimmed V and J ends, which lost 2 bases and 4 bases, there was a span of 11 bases. The CDR3 spells CASSLPGGPDTQYF. CDR3 sequence (DNA): TGCGCCAGCAGCTTACCAGGGGGGCCAGATACGCAGTATTTT.

The chain has TRBV7-2 and TRBJ1-3, with 9 nucleotides matching TRBD1. V was pared by 5 bases and J by 0 bases, with 5 bases of the junction left unmatched. This CDR3 is 16 amino acids long. Germline V gene data show CDR1 as SGHTA and CDR2 as FQGNSA. The CDR3 protein is CASSPRQGGSGNTIYF. The CDR3 bases are TGTGCCAGCAGCCCCCGACAGGGGGGCTCTGGAAACACCATATATTTT.

The chain couples TRBV15 to TRBJ2-5; perhaps TRBD2 as D (5 bases). The germline V gene has CDR1 LNHNV and CDR2 YYDKDF (reference sequence). The CDR3 runs to 14 residues. The V gene lost 5 bases and the J gene lost 0 bases, with 10 bases spanning the gap. The CDR3 loop is CATSPPGYQETQYF. As DNA, the CDR3 is TGTGCCACCAGCCCCCCGGGGTACCAAGAGACCCAGTACTTC. Based on the CDR3 plus reference TRBV15 and TRBJ2-5, the full variable domain is DAMVIQNPRYQVTQFGKPVTLSCSQTLNHNVMYWYQQKSSQAPKLLFHYYDKDFNNEADTPDNFQSRRPNTSFCFLDIRSPGLGDTAMYLCATSPPGYQETQYFGPGTRLLVL.

The chain is built from TRBV6-5 and TRBJ1-1; a weak D match, TRBD1 (6 bases). The CDR3 is 14 amino acids. V lost 5 bases, J lost 4 bases, and 14 bases lay in between. CDR1 is MNHEY, CDR2 SVGAGI, per germline. In nucleotides, the CDR3 is TGTGCCAGCAGTGGGACAAGTAAGCCCACTGAAGCTTTCTTT. Residues: CASSGTSKPTEAFF.

V is TRBV28 and J is TRBJ1-3, with 7 bases fitting TRBD1. V lost 5 bases to trimming and J lost 6 bases; unmatched junction nucleotides: 13. This CDR3 region has 16 residues. Germline V gene sequence: CDR1 MDHEN, CDR2 SYDVKM. DNA of the CDR3: TGTGCCAGCAGTCCGCCACTCGGACAGGTGAAAAACACCATATATTTT. This gives the protein CASSPPLGQVKNTIYF.

CDR3 sequence (DNA): TGTGCCAGCAGAGGGACAGGGGTAAACTATGGCTACACCTTC. Translation: CASRGTGVNYGYTF. The genes are TRBV25-1 and TRBJ1-2, with 10 positions matching TRBD1. CDR1 and CDR2 (germline): MGHDK, SYGVNS. V dropped 6 bases and J dropped 2; count of bases not matched to a gene: 3. CDR3 length: 14 residues.

The rearrangement links TRBV28 to TRBJ2-7; D is undetermined. Germline CDR1 is MDHEN and CDR2 is SYDVKM. This CDR3 is 13 amino acids long. The V gene lost 8 bases and the J gene lost 2 bases, with 13 bases spanning the gap. Written as DNA, the CDR3 is TGTGCCAGCGCGTTGTCGTCAACCTACGAGCAGTACTTC. Its translation is CASALSSTYEQYF.

V is TRBV2 and J is TRBJ2-1, with D uncertain. The germline V gene encodes CDR1 SNHLY and CDR2 FYNNEI. V dropped 6 bases and J dropped 0 bases, with 9 bases sitting between them. The CDR3 length is 14 residues. CDR3 in DNA: TGTGCCAGCAGCGCGCTCCGCTCCTACAATGAGCAGTTCTTC. Its translation: CASSALRSYNEQFF.

The V call is TRBV7-9, the J call TRBJ2-1; TRBD2 matches at 8 bases. The CDR3 covers 15 residues. Germline values: CDR1 SEHNR, CDR2 FQNEAQ (reference sequence). The trim removed 5 bases at V and 8 bases at J, leaving 11 bases unmatched. The CDR3 loop is CASSQAAGVRYEQFF. The CDR3 bases are TGTGCCAGCAGCCAGGCAGCGGGAGTCAGGTATGAGCAGTTCTTC.

The gene calls are TRBV19 and TRBJ1-1; D unresolved. V dropped 6 bases and J dropped 5 bases, with 10 bases sitting between them. There are 12 residues in the CDR3. The germline CDR1 and CDR2 sequences are LNHDA and SQIVND (reference sequence). The CDR3 loop is CASSRRDTEAFF. The CDR3 coding sequence is TGTGCCAGTAGCCGTCGGGATACTGAAGCTTTCTTT. The full variable domain, completed using reference TRBV19 and TRBJ1-1, is DGGITQSPKYLFRKEGQNVTLSCEQNLNHDAMYWYRQDPGQGLRLIYYSQIVNDFQKGDIAEGYSVSREKKESFPLTVTSAQKNPTAFYLCASSRRDTEAFFGQGTRLTVV.

The chain has TRBV2 and TRBJ1-4; D is ambiguous. The CDR3 spans 15 residues. Germline CDR1 and CDR2: SNHLY and FYNNEI. Trimming removed 6 bases at V and 1 base at J, with 12 bases between. The CDR3 DNA follows: TGTGCCAGCAGAAGGGAGGGCGTAACTAATGAAAAACTGTTTTTT. Encoded protein: CASRREGVTNEKLFF.

CDR3 in amino acids: CSVTSGRASYNEQFF. CDR3 coding DNA: TGCAGCGTCACTAGCGGGAGGGCCTCCTACAATGAGCAGTTCTTC. This chain connects TRBV29-1 to TRBJ2-1, with TRBD2 matching 13 bases. The CDR3 loop spans 15 amino acids. CDR1 SQVTM and CDR2 ANQGSEA come from the germline V gene. The V and J ends lost 6 bases and 0 bases, in that order; junction bases with no gene match: 2.

V gene TRBV11-2 combines with J gene TRBJ1-1; D is unresolved. There are 12 residues in the CDR3. V lost 2 bases and J 3 bases, leaving 4 bases between the germline ends. The V gene's germline CDR1 is SGHAT and CDR2 FQNNGV. The CDR3 protein is CASSLYDTEAFF. In nucleotides, the CDR3 is TGTGCCAGCAGCTTATATGACACTGAAGCTTTCTTT.

The V gene is TRBV7-9, the J gene TRBJ1-2; 7 bases match TRBD1. V dropped 5 bases and J dropped 6; count of bases not matched to a gene: 15. Germline assignment: CDR1 SEHNR and CDR2 FQNEAQ (reference sequence). This CDR3 has 16 residues. The DNA for the CDR3 is TGTGCCAGCAGCCCACCGAGTGTGACAGGGATGGATGGCTACACCTTC. Its translation is CASSPPSVTGMDGYTF. Combining the CDR3 with reference TRBV7-9 and TRBJ1-2 gives the whole variable domain DTGVSQNPRHKITKRGQNVTFRCDPISEHNRLYWYRQTLGQGPEFLTYFQNEAQLEKSRLLSDRFSAERPKGSFSTLEIQRTEQGDSAMYLCASSPPSVTGMDGYTFGSGTRLTVV.

The CDR3 sequence is CSVGTGRSYEQYF. Written as DNA, the CDR3 is TGCAGCGTGGGGACAGGAAGATCCTACGAGCAGTACTTC. The V call is TRBV29-1, the J call TRBJ2-7, with TRBD1 identical over 8 bases. Trimming cost V 6 bases and J 1 base; bases outside gene matches: 5. The CDR3 covers 13 residues. Per the germline V gene, CDR1 is SQVTM and CDR2 is ANQGSEA.

This clone came up once. The V gene is TRBV27, the J gene TRBJ2-7; D call uncertain. V was trimmed by 5 bases and J by 3 bases, leaving 5 bases between them. CDR1 is MNHEY and CDR2 is SMNVEV in the germline V gene (reference sequence). There are 11 residues in the CDR3. In DNA, the CDR3 is TGTGCCAGCAGTCTCCTCTACGAGCAGTACTTC. Its translation is CASSLLYEQYF.

This clone has more than one count but fewer than ten. The chain is built from TRBV28 and TRBJ1-1, with D tentatively TRBD1 (5 bases). V was cut by 5 bases and J by 4 bases, with 17 bases left in between. This CDR3 region has 15 residues. Germline CDR1 is MDHEN and CDR2 is SYDVKM. The CDR3 bases are TGTGCCAGCAGTCCTCCGAAGGGGCGCCTCACTGAAGCTTTCTTT. This encodes CASSPPKGRLTEAFF.

The chain uses TRBV29-1 and TRBJ1-5, with 7 bases matching TRBD1. Germline trimming cut 5 bases from V and 3 bases from J; bases unmatched to any gene: 4. CDR1 SQVTM and CDR2 ANQGSEA come from the germline V gene. The CDR3 spans 13 residues. DNA for the CDR3: TGCAGCGTTCAGGAGGGGGCCAATCAGCCCCAGCATTTT. This sequence encodes CSVQEGANQPQHF.

This clone has only one observation. The rearrangement links TRBV7-3 to TRBJ2-3, with TRBD2 identical over 7 bases. The CDR3 has 16 residues. Trimming removed 0 bases from V and 1 base from J; junction bases left unmatched: 4. Germline lookup yields CDR1 SGHTA and CDR2 FQGTGA. CDR3 sequence (DNA): TGTGCCAGCAGCTTAACGGGGGGGGGAGGCACAGATACGCAGTATTTT. Translating gives CASSLTGGGGTDTQYF.

The rearrangement uses TRBV4-1 and TRBJ1-4, with D uncertain. The germline gives CDR1 MGHRA, CDR2 YSYEKL. CDR3 length: 14 residues. V was pared by 5 bases and J by 5 bases, with 12 bases between. CDR3 bases: TGCGCCAGCAGCTGGGCTCATAGGAATGAAAAACTGTTTTTT. Translating gives CASSWAHRNEKLFF.

This chain links TRBV11-2 with TRBJ2-4; 8 positions match TRBD2. Per germline, CDR1 SGHAT and CDR2 FQNNGV. This CDR3 is built from 16 residues. The V and J ends lost 5 bases and 1 base, in that order; junction bases with no gene match: 7. The CDR3 reads CASSPGTGGAKNIQYF. DNA of the CDR3: TGTGCCAGCAGCCCGGGGACGGGGGGGGCCAAAAACATTCAGTACTTC.

The chain has TRBV18 and TRBJ2-2; the match to TRBD1 covers 7 bases. The V gene end was trimmed by 5 bases and the J gene end by 3 bases; junction bases not matched to a gene: 6. Germline V gives CDR1 KGHSH, CDR2 LQKENI. The CDR3 spans 15 residues. The CDR3 protein is CASSTKQGYTGELFF. For the CDR3, the DNA is TGTGCCAGCTCAACAAAACAGGGGTACACCGGGGAGCTGTTTTTT.

This chain uses TRBV29-1 with TRBJ2-4, with 11 positions matching TRBD2. The germline V gene encodes CDR1 SQVTM and CDR2 ANQGSEA. The CDR3 is 17 amino acids. The ends lost 7 bases at V and 6 bases at J; junction bases unmatched: 17. The CDR3 coding sequence is TGCAGCGCTCTAACCCGCTTTGGCCTAGCGGGAGGAAACATTCAGTACTTC. Translating gives CSALTRFGLAGGNIQYF. Complete variable domain (other parts from reference TRBV29-1 and TRBJ2-4): SAVISQKPSRDICQRGTSLTIQCQVDSQVTMMFWYRQQPGQSLTLIATANQGSEATYESGFVIDKFPISRPNLTFSTLTVSNMSPEDSSIYLCSALTRFGLAGGNIQYFGAGTRLSVL.

The V gene is TRBV5-8, the J gene TRBJ2-7, with TRBD2 identical over 7 bases. CDR3 length: 15 residues. Germline lookup yields CDR1 SGHTS and CDR2 YDEGEE. V shed 0 bases and J 1 base; nucleotides not matched to a gene: 4. The CDR3 here is CASSLDRTRSYEQYF. In DNA form, the CDR3 reads TGTGCCAGCAGCTTGGATAGGACTAGGTCCTACGAGCAGTACTTC.